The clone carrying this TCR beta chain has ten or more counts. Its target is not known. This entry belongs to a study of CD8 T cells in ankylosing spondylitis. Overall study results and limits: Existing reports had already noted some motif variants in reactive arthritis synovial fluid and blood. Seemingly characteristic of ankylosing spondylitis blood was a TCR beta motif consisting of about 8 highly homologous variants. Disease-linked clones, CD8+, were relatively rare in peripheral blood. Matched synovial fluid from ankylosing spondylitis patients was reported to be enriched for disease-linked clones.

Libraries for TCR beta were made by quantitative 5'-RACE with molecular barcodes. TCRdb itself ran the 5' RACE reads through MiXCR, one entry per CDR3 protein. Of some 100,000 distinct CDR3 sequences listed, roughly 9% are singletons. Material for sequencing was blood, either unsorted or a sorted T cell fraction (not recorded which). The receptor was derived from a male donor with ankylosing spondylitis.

This CDR3 is CASRRGESNQPQHF. The DNA for the CDR3 is TGTGCCAGCAGGCGGGGGGAGAGCAATCAGCCCCAGCATTTT. The genes are TRBV2 and TRBJ1-5, with a weak D call TRBD1 (5 bases). The germline V gene encodes CDR1 SNHLY and CDR2 FYNNEI. The CDR3 loop spans 14 amino acids. Between the trimmed V and J ends, which lost 6 bases and 1 base, there was a span of 10 bases.